This record concerns one TCR beta chain sequence. Its antigen is unidentified. Each CDR3 protein gets one entry after TCRdb re-called the RT-PCR reads with MiXCR. The table records around 180,000 distinct CDR3 sequences, about 9% of them present only once. Germline V CDR1 and CDR2: MNHEY, SVGAGI. Trimming took 4 bases from V and 0 from J, leaving 6 bases between them. The CDR3 runs 14 residues. This record comes from a study of response to subunit inactivated influenza vaccine. Study-level results: Each seasonal influenza vaccination recruits few new T cells, the authors suggested.

V and J are TRBV6-5 and TRBJ2-2; D is uncertain. The sequencing here drew on non-naive T cells sorted from PBMCs, taken on the day of vaccination. The sequence was collected from a man aged 50-59 years who received an inactivated influenza vaccine. CDR3 nucleotides: TGTGCCAGCAGTTTGTATTCGAACACCGGGGAGCTGTTTTTT. Its protein product is CASSLYSNTGELFF.